This T cell receptor beta chain is from a study of PD-L1 blockade in urothelial cancer. Whole-study findings and limits: Those with durable benefit had larger increases in tumor-associated blood clones at 3 weeks.

Concerning this clone: No antigen is known for it.

Method: immunoSEQ multiplex PCR; TCRdb's copy keeps in-frame clones and lacks some. The table records roughly 120,000 clones, about 91% of them present only once. This CDR3 is built from 15 residues. Germline CDR1 reads LNHDA; CDR2 reads SQIVND (reference sequence). The V and J ends lost 4 bases and 0 bases, in that order; junction bases with no gene match: 3. Time point in this sample: peripheral blood 6 weeks after treatment start. The receptor's source is a man aged 55-75 years with urothelial cancer. The specimen was PBMCs, collected around atezolizumab (anti-PD-L1) treatment. V and J are TRBV19 and TRBJ1-3, with 7 bases identical to TRBD1. The CDR3 nucleotides read TGTGCCAGTAGTAGAAGGACAGGCTCTGGAAACACCATATATTTT. Translation: CASSRRTGSGNTIYF. Full variable domain (outside the CDR3, taken from reference TRBV19 and TRBJ1-3): DGGITQSPKYLFRKEGQNVTLSCEQNLNHDAMYWYRQDPGQGLRLIYYSQIVNDFQKGDIAEGYSVSREKKESFPLTVTSAQKNPTAFYLCASSRRTGSGNTIYFGEGSWLTVV.